The entry below gives a single T cell receptor (beta chain) sequence along with its context. Its cognate antigen has yet to be identified. Qualities for individual bases were not recorded, and no much larger clone is one base off. The data derive from a study of blood T cell repertoires in COVID-19 (dated by TCRdb to 2018 to 2020). With respect to the entire study: The collaborator samples originated in the United States, Italy and Spain and spanned the acute and convalescent phases of COVID-19. The material from the prospective study consisted of cDNA or gDNA derived from T cells, B-cell-depleted T cells, or PBMCs. The dataset comprised deeply sampled blood TCRbeta repertoires from subjects exposed to, actively infected with, or recovered from COVID-19. The repertoires were released in a freely available public database meant as a resource for research on the immune response to SARS-CoV-2. Samples were obtained from the ongoing ImmuneRACE study (first 160 participants) and from about 1,300 subjects provided by 6 global collaborators. A de-identified subject ID, COVID-19 status, age in years and sex were almost always included in the sample metadata. HLA class I and class II types, where available, came from metadata supplied by the sample provider rather than from assay-based typing. Broader findings and caveats from the paper: The quantity of clinical and demographic metadata differed by source and by participant and was supplied without curation.

TCRbeta CDR3 regions were amplified from genomic DNA by means of the immunoSEQ Assay, a bias-controlled multiplex PCR. For the original study's pipeline: Nucleated cell counts per sample were estimated from amplification of reference gene primers within the assay. Sequence reads were collapsed and filtered to measure the absolute abundance of every unique TCRbeta CDR3 rearrangement. For each sample, productive Simpson clonality was calculated by taking the square root of Simpson's diversity index across productive rearrangements. Drawn from immuneACCESS, this table holds only the in-frame rearrangements with V and J called that TCRdb kept. Clones are partly lost; checked studies trace under half to an unresolved V gene and leave the rest unexplained. That table supplies the V and J calls and clone size; D and trimming were determined from the DNA. Recorded for this sample are around 150,000 clones; over 80% of them occurred a single time. The top ten clonotypes cover more than 9% of the sample.

Collaborating institutions collected whole blood in K2EDTA tubes following their own protocols. For TCRbeta analysis, collaborator samples were shipped as frozen whole blood, as isolated PBMCs, or as DNA extracted from either sample type. V trim: 6 bases; J trim: 6 bases; unmatched bases: 10. The CDR3 has 15 amino acids, counting the end cysteine and phenylalanine. CDR3 DNA only is kept here, 45 bases in frame from base 1. As encoded in the germline V gene (reference sequence), CDR1 is PRHDT while CDR2 is FYEKMQ. The TCR comes from a man between 60 and 75 years old with active or convalescent COVID-19. Recombination connected TRBV13 to TRBJ2-2; 7 central nucleotides agree with TRBD2. Sequenced sample: peripheral blood. The DNA sequence reads TGTGCCAGCAGAACGAGGGAGGGCCGTTCCGGGGAGCTGTTTTTT. The resulting protein is CASRTREGRSGELFF.